The rows below give T cell receptor beta chains drawn from one sample of a study of beta chain features in type 1 diabetes. Using immunoSEQ multiplex PCR, the repertoire was profiled, and TCRdb retains in-frame clones only, with some absent. This table has roughly 340,000 clones, roughly 12% appearing once. The source material was naive CD4+ T cells from blood. The receptors were sampled from a woman younger than 35 with type 1 diabetes. Each CDR3 is given with its conserved first and last residue. The D gene is left open where the match is weak. Size tells how often a clone was seen (once, few, many) or the class of an expanded clone, and some rows leave it out.

TRBJ2-7 TRBV7-9 TRBD1 . TGTGCCAGCAGCTTAGCGTTGAGACAGGGGAACGAGCAGTACTTC CASSLALRQGNEQYF
TRBJ1-1 TRBV14 . . TGTGCCAGCAGCCAAGTGGGCCGCGATGAAGCTTTCTTT CASSQVGRDEAFF
TRBJ2-7 TRBV25-1 TRBD2 . TGTGCCAGCAGTGATCCGACTAGCATGTCGCAGTACTTC CASSDPTSMSQYF
TRBJ2-2 TRBV2 . few TGTGCCAGCAGTGAAAGTGCGCGGGGCACCGGGGAGCTGTTTTTT CASSESARGTGELFF
TRBJ2-1 TRBV7-8 . . TGTGCCAGCAGCTTACGATCCGGCGGGGGAGGGGGGGATGAGCAGTTCTTC CASSLRSGGGGGDEQFF
TRBJ2-7 TRBV28 TRBD2 . TGTGCCAGCACCCTTAGCGGGAGGGCCTACGAGCAGTACTTC CASTLSGRAYEQYF
TRBJ2-2 TRBV5-4 . few TGTGCCAGCAGCTTGTTAGCGGCGAACACCGGGGAGCTGTTTTTT CASSLLAANTGELFF
TRBJ2-7 TRBV6-5 TRBD2 few TGTGCCAGCAGTTCCCCCGGGACTAGCAAGTACGAGCAGTACTTC CASSSPGTSKYEQYF
TRBJ2-5 TRBV7-3 TRBD1 few TGTGCCAGCAGCTTGGCGGGGACAGGGGGGGGAGAGACCCAGTACTTC CASSLAGTGGGETQYF
TRBJ1-5 TRBV7-2 TRBD1 few TGTGCCAGCAGCTTCGCGGGACAGGGTGGCCAGCCCCAGCATTTT CASSFAGQGGQPQHF
TRBJ2-3 TRBV7-2 . . TGTGCCAGTTCGTATGGTTCGGCAGATACGCAGTATTTT CASSYGSADTQYF
TRBJ2-1 TRBV28 TRBD2 . TGTGCCAGCAGTTTCCCGGGAGGGCAGGGTGAGCAGTTCTTC CASSFPGGQGEQFF
TRBJ1-1 TRBV2 . . TGTGCCAGCGGACAGCTAGACATGAACACTGAAGCTTTCTTT CASGQLDMNTEAFF
TRBJ2-2 TRBV7-9 . few TGTGCCACCCTCGGGGTCGTCGGGGAGCTGTTTTTT CATLGVVGELFF
TRBJ1-4 TRBV28 . . TGTGCCAGCAGGTCCCAGGAGGATCTGTTTTTT CASRSQEDLFF
TRBJ1-5 TRBV28 . . TGTGCCAGCAGCTCAACAGGGTACAATCAGCCCCAGCATTTT CASSSTGYNQPQHF
TRBJ2-7 TRBV7-2 . . TGTGCCAGCAGCTTAGCGGGAGTAGGCGAGCAGTACTTC CASSLAGVGEQYF
TRBJ2-6 TRBV7-8 TRBD1 . TGTGCCAGCAGCGTGGACAGGGCTGGGGCCAACGTCCTGACTTTC CASSVDRAGANVLTF
TRBJ2-1 TRBV18 . . TGTGCCAGCTCACCCCAAGAACTCGTTGAGCAGTTCTTC CASSPQELVEQFF
TRBJ2-1 TRBV4-2 TRBD2 few TGTGCCAGCAGCCAAGGGACTAGCAACGAGCAGTTCTTC CASSQGTSNEQFF
TRBJ2-7 TRBV29-1 . . TGCAGCGTCTTCTATGACGAGCAGTACTTC CSVFYDEQYF
TRBJ1-5 TRBV4-3 TRBD1 . TGCGCCAGCAGCCAAGTAGGGGGCGCGGGTCAGCCCCAGCATTTT CASSQVGGAGQPQHF
TRBJ2-1 TRBV9 TRBD2 . TGTGCCAGCAGTACTAGCGAGTACCATTGGGATGAGCAGTTCTTC CASSTSEYHWDEQFF
TRBJ2-5 TRBV5-1 . . TGCGCCAGCAGCTGGACAAATCAAGAGACCCAGTACTTC CASSWTNQETQYF
TRBJ2-2 TRBV7-9 . . TGTGCCAGCAGCAAAGGACAGCGCACCGGGGAGCTGTTTTTT CASSKGQRTGELFF
TRBJ2-3 TRBV5-1 . few TGCGCCAGCAGCTCATCAGATACGCAGTATTTT CASSSSDTQYF
TRBJ2-3 TRBV6-6 TRBD2 . TGTGCCAGCAGCTACGGGCTAGCGGGGAAAGATACGCAGTATTTT CASSYGLAGKDTQYF
TRBJ1-5 TRBV30 . . TGTGCCTGGAGTGGTACTCGGACACGAAGTCAGCCCCAGCATTTT CAWSGTRTRSQPQHF
TRBJ2-5 TRBV28 . . TGTGCCAGCAGTTTCGGGTCACCGCGAGAGACCCAGTACTTC CASSFGSPRETQYF
TRBJ2-5 TRBV5-4 . . TGTGCCAGCAGCTCCAGACAGGTTCAAGAGACCCAGTACTTC CASSSRQVQETQYF
TRBJ2-1 TRBV11-3 . . TGTGCCAGCAGCTTCTCGTACAATGAGCAGTTCTTC CASSFSYNEQFF
TRBJ2-7 TRBV18 . . TGTGCCAGCTCACCAACTCCGGGACGGGAGGAGCAGTACTTC CASSPTPGREEQYF
TRBJ1-5 TRBV9 . few TGTGCCAGCAGCGCGGGGGATAGCAATCAGCCCCAGCATTTT CASSAGDSNQPQHF
TRBJ1-6 TRBV25-1 TRBD1 . TGTGCCAGCGGGACGGGACAGCTCTATAATTCACCCCTCCACTTT CASGTGQLYNSPLHF
TRBJ2-3 TRBV7-3 TRBD2 . TGTGCCAGCTGCCCCGAGCGGGAGTCAGATACGCAGTATTTT CASCPERESDTQYF
TRBJ2-4 TRBV9 TRBD2 . TGTGCCAGCAGCTCCGGGACTAGCGGGAGAGATACTAACATTCAGTACTTC CASSSGTSGRDTNIQYF
TRBJ1-6 TRBV15 TRBD1 few TGTGCCACCACCCCCGGGACAGAAAATTCACCCCTCCACTTT CATTPGTENSPLHF
TRBJ2-7 TRBV28 TRBD2 few TGTGCCAGCACCCTCGGGGGGTTTGAGGTGTACGAGCAGTACTTC CASTLGGFEVYEQYF
TRBJ2-5 TRBV6-5 TRBD1 . TGTGCCAGCAGACCGGGACAGCCCTGGAAGACCCAGTACTTC CASRPGQPWKTQYF
TRBJ2-3 TRBV6-5 TRBD2 . TGTGCCAGCAGTCCTCTAGCGGGAGGTGGAGATACGCAGTATTTT CASSPLAGGGDTQYF
TRBJ2-7 TRBV5-4 TRBD1 once TGTGCCAGCAGCTTGGGACAGGGGGTAGCCTACGAGCAGTACTTC CASSLGQGVAYEQYF